Following are 8 T cell receptor beta chains from one sample sequenced in a study of early T cells in non-severe SARS-CoV-2 infection. MiXCR was run by TCRdb on the 5' RACE reads, yielding one entry per CDR3 protein. The sample carries fewer than 75,000 distinct CDR3 sequences, 15% to 20% recorded once. The sequencing here drew on whole blood, taken at baseline. The receptor set was obtained from an adult who was a healthcare worker with PCR-confirmed SARS-CoV-2 infection or an uninfected control (not recorded which).

This clonotype was counted a few times. DNA of the CDR3: TGCAGTGCTCGACGCCCATCGGCGGTTGAAAGTGGCTACACCTTC. This codes for CSARRPSAVESGYTF. The V call is TRBV20-1, the J call TRBJ1-2; D gene uncertain. This CDR3 region has 15 residues. With 5 bases removed from V and 7 bases from J, the gap between germline ends came to 23 bases. Germline-derived CDR1 and CDR2 are DFQATT and SNEGSKA (reference sequence).

This chain uses TRBV20-1 with TRBJ2-7; D might be TRBD1 (6 bases). There are 14 residues in the CDR3. Germline CDR1 is DFQATT and CDR2 is SNEGSKA (reference sequence). V was cut by 5 bases and J by 7 bases, with 21 bases left in between. The DNA of the CDR3 is TGCAGTGCTGCGCTGGGGGCGGACTCGGGAGAGCAGTACTTC. Its protein product is CSAALGADSGEQYF.

This clonotype was observed a handful of times. V gene TRBV7-2 combines with J gene TRBJ2-7; the match to TRBD2 covers 9 bases. Trimming cost V 5 bases and J 2 bases; bases outside gene matches: 10. Germline V CDR1 and CDR2: SGHTA, FQGNSA. CDR3 length: 16 amino acids. CDR3 sequence reads: CASSRIAAGGTYEQYF. For the CDR3, the DNA is TGTGCCAGCAGCCGTATCGCAGCGGGAGGCACCTACGAGCAGTACTTC.

This clonotype was seen a handful of times. J is TRBJ1-6 and V is TRBV20-1; the D is unclear. V lost 3 bases, J lost 8 bases, and 14 bases lay in between. Germline loops: CDR1 DFQATT, CDR2 SNEGSKA (reference sequence). The CDR3 is 14 residues long. The CDR3 bases are TGCAGTGCTAGTATGGCAGACTTAGATTCACCCCTCCACTTT. It yields the protein CSASMADLDSPLHF.

This chain uses TRBV6-1 with TRBJ2-3; D not resolved. The CDR3 is 11 amino acids. Deletions cut 3 bases from V and 14 bases from J, with 12 bases between. The V gene's germline CDR1 is MNHNS and CDR2 SASEGT. CDR3 sequence: CASSDTLGGYF. The CDR3 DNA follows: TGTGCCAGCAGTGATACCCTGGGTGGGTATTTT.

The chain joins TRBV29-1 to TRBJ1-2, with no clear D. The germline V and J ends were trimmed by 4 bases and 4 bases, with 7 bases remaining between them. The germline gives CDR1 SQVTM, CDR2 ANQGSEA. The CDR3 extends over 11 amino acids. The DNA for the CDR3 is TGCAGCGTTGGCGAGAGCTATGGCTACACCTTC. Protein sequence: CSVGESYGYTF.

This clonotype was recorded a few times. The chain uses TRBV6-6 and TRBJ2-6; D remains unclear. The CDR3 totals 15 residues. The germline V gene encodes CDR1 MNHNY and CDR2 SVGAGI (reference sequence). V lost 6 bases, J lost 0 bases, and 9 bases lay in between. The CDR3 DNA follows: TGTGCCAGCAGCCCACGGAGCTCTGGGGCCAACGTCCTGACTTTC. Its protein product is CASSPRSSGANVLTF.

In this sample, this clonotype turned up a few times. The rearrangement links TRBV6-1 to TRBJ2-7; 9 bases map to TRBD2. V dropped 1 base and J dropped 6; count of bases not matched to a gene: 7. The germline V gene encodes CDR1 MNHNS and CDR2 SASEGT. The CDR3 consists of 15 residues. CDR3 DNA sequence: TGTGCCAGCAGTGAAGTTGCGGGAGGGCCCGGCGAGCAGTACTTC. This codes for CASSEVAGGPGEQYF.